One T cell receptor beta chain is described in this entry. The antigen remains undetermined. This sample was taken from a study of T cell responses to AZD1222 COVID-19 vaccine. Doses given second, at about 4 or about 12 weeks, were pooled. The method was immunoSEQ multiplex PCR; TCRdb's version includes in-frame clones alone and lacks a portion of them. The sample records over 130,000 clones, roughly 92% being singletons. Study observations and caveats: Elevations in Spike-specific TCR breadth and depth followed administration of two AZD1222 doses. The donor cohort was predominantly white British with a female majority, and clonal diversity may have been underestimated. Regions 160-218 and 743-854 held dominance among vaccine-associated CD4 TCRs, which spanned spike.

This CDR3 spans 17 amino acids. Trimming removed 0 bases from V and 2 bases from J, with 18 bases in between. CDR1 SGHDT and CDR2 YYEEEE come from the germline V gene. The sequence derives from an adult who received the AZD1222 COVID-19 vaccine. V and J are TRBV5-6 and TRBJ2-7; TRBD1 or TRBD2 may be the D gene (6 bases each). The sequences come from peripheral blood, collected 28 days after the second AZD1222 dose. CDR3 sequence: CASSLGMTGAVTYEQYF. Here the CDR3 DNA reads TGTGCCAGCAGCTTGGGTATGACGGGGGCAGTCACCTACGAGCAGTACTTC.